A selection of T cell receptor beta chains follows, all from one sample in a study of metastatic and nonmetastatic thyroid tumors. TCRdb re-called the PCR reads via MiXCR. The profile shows around 34,000 clones, approximately 16% of them singletons. Material for sequencing was blood. These receptor sequences come from a female donor with papillary thyroid cancer or a benign thyroid nodule (not recorded which). Some clones in this sample may be carry-over from other donors' samples. The CDR3 runs from the conserved cysteine through the conserved F or W. D genes are given only for firm matches. Some rows have no size entry. The others give once, few or many, or a class for an expanded clone.

CASSSSRSGLAGLSSYNEQFF TGTGCCAGCAGTTCTTCTAGATCGGGACTAGCGGGTTTATCATCCTACAATGAGCAGTTCTTC TRBV11-2 TRBD2 many 21 TRBJ2-1
CASGMEGEADTQYF TGTGCCAGTGGTATGGAAGGGGAAGCAGATACGCAGTATTTT TRBV25-1 - many 14 TRBJ2-3
CASSLGNEQFF TGTGCCAGCAGTTTAGGCAATGAGCAGTTCTTC TRBV28 - many 11 TRBJ2-1
CASTLGPDTQYF TGTGCCAGCACCCTTGGCCCAGATACGCAGTATTTT TRBV13 - many 12 TRBJ2-3
CASSLERFSNQPQHF TGTGCCAGCAGTTTAGAGCGGTTTAGCAATCAGCCCCAGCATTTT TRBV28 - many 15 TRBJ1-5
CASSPSMEATYEQYF TGTGCCAGCAGCCCCTCCATGGAGGCCACGTACGAGCAGTACTTC TRBV4-2 - many 15 TRBJ2-7
CASSYDRVSGELFF TGTGCCAGCAGTTACGACCGTGTTTCGGGTGAGCTGTTCTTC TRBV6-5 - - 14 TRBJ2-1
CALRYSGANVLTF TGTGCCTTGCGGTACTCTGGGGCCAACGTCCTGACTTTC TRBV30 - many 13 TRBJ2-6
CASSRHGGNEQFF TGTGCCAGCAGTCGCCACGGCGGGAATGAGCAGTTCTTC TRBV27 - medium-sized 13 TRBJ2-1
CASSVDSGNTIYF TGTGCCAGCAGCGTAGATTCCGGAAACACCATATATTTT TRBV9 - many 13 TRBJ1-3
CASRERFGSGELFF TGTGCCAGCAGGGAAAGGTTTGGTTCCGGGGAGCTGTTTTTT TRBV27 - - 14 TRBJ2-2
CASSLGQFNYGYTF TGTGCCAGCAGTTTAGGGCAGTTTAACTATGGCTACACCTTC TRBV27 - many 14 TRBJ1-2
CASSSLGTSGTEAFF TGTGCCAGCAGTTCCTTGGGGACCTCTGGCACTGAAGCTTTCTTT TRBV12-3/TRBV12-4 - many 15 TRBJ1-1
CASTQDNVSGYTF TGTGCCAGCACCCAGGATAATGTGAGTGGCTACACCTTC TRBV2 - many 13 TRBJ1-2
CASSLGVGGEAFF TGTGCCAGCAGCTTAGGGGTTGGAGGTGAAGCTTTCTTT TRBV7-8 - many 13 TRBJ1-1
CASSYSSEGSSPLHF TGTGCCAGCAGTTACTCGAGCGAGGGAAGCTCACCCCTCCACTTT TRBV6-5 - many 15 TRBJ1-6
CAISPPVALAVLEQYF TGTGCCATCAGCCCTCCGGTTGCTCTGGCAGTACTCGAGCAGTACTTC TRBV11-1 - - 16 TRBJ2-7
CASSGSGLSGDNGQFF TGTGCCAGCAGCGGCTCGGGACTATCGGGGGACAATGGGCAGTTCTTC TRBV9 - - 16 TRBJ2-1
CASSHQENTEAFF TGTGCCAGCAGTCATCAGGAGAACACTGAAGCTTTCTTT TRBV6-2/TRBV6-3 - many 13 TRBJ1-1
CASSVSVGHEQYF TGTGCCAGCAGCGTATCCGTGGGCCACGAGCAGTACTTC TRBV9 - many 13 TRBJ2-7
CASSSTSGGYNEQFF TGTGCCAGCAGTTCGACTAGCGGGGGATACAATGAGCAGTTCTTC TRBV12-3/TRBV12-4 TRBD2 - 15 TRBJ2-1
CASSSLSGTGKNTGELFF TGTGCCAGCAGCTCATTATCCGGTACAGGGAAGAACACCGGGGAGCTGTTTTTT TRBV11-1 - once 18 TRBJ2-2
CASSGTGSFSGANVLTF TGTGCCTCCTCAGGGACAGGGTCTTTCTCTGGGGCCAACGTCCTGACTTTC TRBV30 TRBD1 many 17 TRBJ2-6
CASSSTQRAVSSYEQYF TGTGCCAGCAGTTCCACCCAGCGCGCGGTGAGCTCCTACGAGCAGTACTTC TRBV27 - few 17 TRBJ2-7
CASSKGPSYEQYF TGTGCCAGCAGCAAAGGCCCCTCCTACGAGCAGTACTTC TRBV11-2 - medium-sized 13 TRBJ2-7
CATSSSLNGRDEQFF TGTGCCACCAGCAGCTCGTTAAATGGTCGGGATGAGCAGTTCTTC TRBV15 - many 15 TRBJ2-1
CASRTSGTGEFEQFF TGTGCCAGCAGGACGAGTGGGACAGGGGAGTTTGAGCAGTTCTTC TRBV6-1 TRBD1 many 15 TRBJ2-1
CSAPPSGRDYNEQFF TGCAGTGCTCCCCCTTCGGGAAGGGATTACAATGAGCAGTTCTTC TRBV20-1 - many 15 TRBJ2-1
CASSPRPGQGTEAFF TGTGCCAGCAGCCCTCGGCCGGGACAGGGGACTGAAGCTTTCTTT TRBV6-1 TRBD1 many 15 TRBJ1-1
CASSDKGHPGGETQYF TGTGCCAGCAGCGATAAAGGACACCCGGGCGGCGAGACCCAGTACTTC TRBV7-9 - - 16 TRBJ2-5
CASSGQGVTDTQYF TGTGCCAGCAGCGGACAGGGGGTCACAGATACGCAGTATTTT TRBV9 TRBD1 many 14 TRBJ2-3
CASSSTGGSFATNEKLFF TGTGCCAGCAGCTCGACAGGGGGGTCCTTTGCAACTAATGAAAAACTGTTTTTT TRBV11-2 TRBD1 many 18 TRBJ1-4
CASSRGYAGGTDTQYF TGTGCCAGCTCCCGAGGTTACGCGGGAGGGACAGATACGCAGTATTTT TRBV18 TRBD2 many 16 TRBJ2-3
CSAATWNTEAFF TGCAGCGCCGCGACATGGAACACTGAAGCTTTCTTT TRBV20-1 - medium-sized 12 TRBJ1-1
CASSLTSGGQETQYF TGTGCCAGCAGTTTAACTAGCGGTGGCCAAGAGACCCAGTACTTC TRBV28 TRBD2 many 15 TRBJ2-5
CASSRQGSYEQYF TGTGCCAGCAGCCGACAGGGATCCTACGAGCAGTACTTC TRBV6-2/TRBV6-3 TRBD1 many 13 TRBJ2-7
CASSGAGSGSTDTQYF TGCGCCAGCAGCGGAGCTGGTAGCGGTAGCACAGATACGCAGTATTTT TRBV4-1 - many 16 TRBJ2-3